The 13 T cell receptor beta chains listed next were all sequenced from one sample in a study of T cells in Graves' hyperthyroidism and ophthalmopathy. TCR beta CDR3 regions were amplified from RNA. A set of HTBI primers served as the primers for a first-round RT-PCR of the TCR CDR3. TCRdb processed the multiplex PCR reads anew with MiXCR; each CDR3 protein has one entry. Among about 320,000 distinct CDR3 sequences, 16% were seen once, and the ten largest hold around 35%. Sequencing was done on a sample of blood. These receptor sequences come from a man under 40 with Graves' hyperthyroidism.

This clonotype has a handful of counts. The V and J genes are TRBV20-1 and TRBJ1-2, with unresolved D. Per germline, CDR1 DFQATT and CDR2 SNEGSKA (reference sequence). Trimming took off 4 bases at V and 3 bases at J, with 18 bases between the two ends. The CDR3 is 15 amino acids. CDR3 DNA sequence: TGCAGTGCTAACGACGGATCCCCTGATCACTATGGCTACACCTTC. The encoded protein is CSANDGSPDHYGYTF.

This clonotype was seen many times. This chain joins TRBV29-1 and TRBJ1-1; D gene unclear. This CDR3 has 14 amino acids. Germline CDR1 reads SQVTM; CDR2 reads ANQGSEA. The V gene lost 3 bases and the J gene lost 4 bases, with 15 bases spanning the gap. The CDR3 loop reads CSVDPSGGSTEAFF. CDR3 coding DNA: TGCAGCGTTGACCCCAGTGGAGGGAGCACTGAAGCTTTCTTT.

The V gene is TRBV9, the J gene TRBJ2-2; 7 bases are a match to TRBD1. Germline V gene sequence: CDR1 SGDLS, CDR2 YYNGEE. J was trimmed by 8 bases and V by 4 bases; bases with no gene match: 14. The CDR3 is 16 amino acids. CDR3: CASSPNPTGLHGELFF. CDR3 in DNA: TGTGCCAGCAGCCCGAACCCGACAGGGCTACATGGGGAGCTGTTTTTT. Full variable domain (rest looked up from reference TRBV9 and TRBJ2-2): DSGVTQTPKHLITATGQRVTLRCSPRSGDLSVYWYQQSLDQGLQFLIQYYNGEERAKGNILERFSAQQFPDLHSELNLSSLELGDSALYFCASSPNPTGLHGELFFGEGSRLTVL.

This clonotype was seen repeatedly, ten times or more. The CDR3 DNA reads as TGTGCCAGCAGGCAAGAAACGGGGGGAGAGTCGGAAAAACTGTTTTTT. Its protein product is CASRQETGGESEKLFF. The chain carries TRBV12-3 or TRBV12-4 and TRBJ1-4, with D perhaps matching TRBD1 (5 bases). The CDR3 has 16 amino acids. The V and J ends lost 6 bases and 8 bases respectively, with 22 bases between them.

This clonotype was detected many times. The rearrangement joins TRBV7-8 to TRBJ2-5, with TRBD1 identical over 9 bases. The V gene end was trimmed by 4 bases and the J gene end by 5 bases; junction bases not matched to a gene: 5. This CDR3 comprises 14 residues. Germline-derived CDR1 and CDR2 are SGHVS and FQNEAQ. The CDR3 DNA follows: TGTGCCAGCAGCTACAGGGGGCATACGGAGACCCAGTACTTC. Translating gives CASSYRGHTETQYF. The full variable domain, completed using reference TRBV7-8 and TRBJ2-5, is GAGVSQSPRYKVAKRGQDVALRCDPISGHVSLFWYQQALGQGPEFLTYFQNEAQLDKSGLPSDRFFAERPEGSVSTLKIQRTQQEDSAVYLCASSYRGHTETQYFGPGTRLLVL.

This rearrangement joins TRBV11-3 to TRBJ1-1; D uncertain. The CDR3 loop spans 14 amino acids. Germline V gene lookup returns CDR1 SGHNT and CDR2 YENEEA. Deletions cut 5 bases from V and 11 bases from J, with 21 bases between. As DNA, the CDR3 is TGTGCCAGCAGCCCAACCACAGCACCGGACGGGGCTTTCTTT. It specifies CASSPTTAPDGAFF. Together with reference TRBV11-3 and TRBJ1-1, the CDR3 gives the full variable domain: EAGVVQSPRYKIIEKKQPVAFWCNPISGHNTLYWYLQNLGQGPELLIRYENEEAVDDSQLPKDRFSAERLKGVDSTLKIQPAELGDSAVYLCASSPTTAPDGAFFGQGTRLTVV.

The V and J genes are TRBV5-1 and TRBJ2-4, with a weak D call TRBD1 (6 bases). Germline loops: CDR1 SGHRS, CDR2 YFSETQ. V lost 0 bases, J lost 6 bases, and 13 bases lay in between. The CDR3 runs 15 residues. The CDR3 spells CASSLVGTLLNIQYF. As DNA, the CDR3 is TGCGCCAGCAGCTTGGTCGGGACATTACTAAACATTCAGTACTTC. The variable domain in full, completed from reference TRBV5-1 and TRBJ2-4, reads KAGVTQTPRYLIKTRGQQVTLSCSPISGHRSVSWYQQTPGQGLQFLFEYFSETQRNKGNFPGRFSGRQFSNSRSEMNVSTLELGDSALYLCASSLVGTLLNIQYFGAGTRLSVL.

Only one count was recorded for this clonotype. A much larger clone sits a single nucleotide away, making a read error possible. The V and J genes are TRBV11-3 and TRBJ2-5, with 9 bases aligning to TRBD1. Germline CDR1 reads SGHNT; CDR2 reads YENEEA. CDR3 length equals 15 residues. The CDR3 bases are TGTGCCAGCAGCCCAGACAGGGGGTACCAAGAGACCCCGTACTTC. Translation: CASSPDRGYQETPYF.

Only a few counts were recorded for this clonotype. The chain couples TRBV4-3 to TRBJ2-5; 11 nucleotides match TRBD2. CDR1 LGHNA and CDR2 YSLEER come from the germline V gene. Trimming cost V 4 bases and J 3 bases; bases outside gene matches: 10. This CDR3 region has 17 residues. The CDR3 sequence is CASSPPPTSGRKETQYF. CDR3 DNA: TGCGCCAGCAGCCCTCCCCCTACTAGCGGGAGAAAAGAGACCCAGTACTTC.

Only a few counts were recorded for this clonotype. The chain joins TRBV29-1 to TRBJ1-5, with D maybe TRBD1 (5 bases). The length of the CDR3 is 14 residues. Per the germline V gene, CDR1 is SQVTM and CDR2 is ANQGSEA. The germline V and J ends were trimmed by 4 bases and 5 bases, with 15 bases remaining between them. DNA for the CDR3: TGCAGCGTTGTATGGACATTAGCCGATCAGCCCCAGCATTTT. It translates to CSVVWTLADQPQHF.

This clonotype appeared many times. CDR3: CASSLSSGSHEQFF. The CDR3 DNA follows: TGTGCCAGCAGCTTGTCTAGCGGGAGCCATGAGCAGTTCTTC. This chain uses TRBV5-5 with TRBJ2-1; 10 bases line up with TRBD2. Losses at the gene ends were 1 base for V and 8 bases for J; bases not matched to a gene: 3. Germline CDR1 SGHKS, CDR2 YYEKEE (reference sequence). CDR3 length: 14 residues.

This clonotype was observed many times. In nucleotides, the CDR3 is TGTGCCAGCAGCCATCCCAGGGCTGAGCAGTTCTTC. Its protein is CASSHPRAEQFF. The rearrangement links TRBV12-3 or TRBV12-4 to TRBJ2-1; D might be TRBD1 (5 bases). CDR3 length: 12 amino acids. The V and J ends lost 6 bases and 9 bases respectively, with 12 bases between them.

This clonotype was detected ten times or more. The V gene is TRBV7-3, the J gene TRBJ2-5, with TRBD1 matching over 7 bases. Trimming cost V 5 bases and J 5 bases; bases outside gene matches: 8. The CDR3 loop spans 14 amino acids. Germline CDR1 reads SGHTA; CDR2 reads FQGTGA. CDR3 residues: CASSPRTGAETQYF. In nucleotides, the CDR3 is TGTGCCAGCAGCCCCCGGACAGGCGCCGAGACCCAGTACTTC.